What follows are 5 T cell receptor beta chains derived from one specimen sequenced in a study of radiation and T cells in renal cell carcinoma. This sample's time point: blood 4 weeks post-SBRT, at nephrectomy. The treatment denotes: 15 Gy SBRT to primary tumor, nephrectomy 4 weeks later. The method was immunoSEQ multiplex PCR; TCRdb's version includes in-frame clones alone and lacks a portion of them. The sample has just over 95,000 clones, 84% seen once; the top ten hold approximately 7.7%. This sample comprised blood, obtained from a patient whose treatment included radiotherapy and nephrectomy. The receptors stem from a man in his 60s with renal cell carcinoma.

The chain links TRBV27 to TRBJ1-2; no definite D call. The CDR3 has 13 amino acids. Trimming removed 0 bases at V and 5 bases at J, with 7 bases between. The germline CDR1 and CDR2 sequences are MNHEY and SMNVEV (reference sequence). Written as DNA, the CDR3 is TGTGCCAGCAGTTTATCGGGCCAATATGGCTACACCTTC. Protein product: CASSLSGQYGYTF.

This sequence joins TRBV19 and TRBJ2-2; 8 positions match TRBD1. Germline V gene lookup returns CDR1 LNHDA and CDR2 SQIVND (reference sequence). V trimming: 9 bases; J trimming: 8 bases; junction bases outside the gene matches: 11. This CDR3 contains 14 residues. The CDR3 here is CARSQGARPGELFF. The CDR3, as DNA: TGTGCCAGATCTCAGGGGGCCAGGCCGGGGGAGCTGTTTTTT.

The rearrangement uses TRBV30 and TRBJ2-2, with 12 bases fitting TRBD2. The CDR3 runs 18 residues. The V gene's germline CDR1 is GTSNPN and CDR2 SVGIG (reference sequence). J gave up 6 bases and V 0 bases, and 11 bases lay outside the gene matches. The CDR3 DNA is TGTGCCTGGAGTGTATTAACCGGACTAGCGGGATCTGCCGGGGAGCTGTTTTTT. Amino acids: CAWSVLTGLAGSAGELFF.

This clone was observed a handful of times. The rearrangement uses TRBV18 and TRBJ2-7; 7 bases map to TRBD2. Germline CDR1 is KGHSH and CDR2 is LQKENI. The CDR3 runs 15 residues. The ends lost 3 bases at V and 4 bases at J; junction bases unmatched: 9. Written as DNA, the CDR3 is TGTGCCAGCTCACCCAGATTGCGGGAGAGTTACGAGCAGTACTTC. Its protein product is CASSPRLRESYEQYF.

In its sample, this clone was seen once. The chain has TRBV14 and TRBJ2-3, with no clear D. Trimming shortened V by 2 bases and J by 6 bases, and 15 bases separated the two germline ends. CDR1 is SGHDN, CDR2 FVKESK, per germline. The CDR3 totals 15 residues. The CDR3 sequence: CASSQTLHPLDTQYF. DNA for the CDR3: TGTGCCAGCAGCCAAACGCTCCACCCGTTGGATACGCAGTATTTT.